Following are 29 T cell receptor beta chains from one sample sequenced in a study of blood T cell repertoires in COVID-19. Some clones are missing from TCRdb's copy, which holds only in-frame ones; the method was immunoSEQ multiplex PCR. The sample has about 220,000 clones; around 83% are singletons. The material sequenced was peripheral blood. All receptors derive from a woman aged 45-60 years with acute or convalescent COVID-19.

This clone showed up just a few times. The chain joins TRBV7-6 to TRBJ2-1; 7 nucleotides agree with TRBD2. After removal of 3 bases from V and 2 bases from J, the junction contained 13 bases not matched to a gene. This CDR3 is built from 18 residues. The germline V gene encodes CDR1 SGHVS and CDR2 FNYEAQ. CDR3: CASSLGGRGGAAYNEQFF. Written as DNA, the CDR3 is TGTGCCAGCAGCTTGGGCGGGAGAGGCGGAGCGGCCTACAATGAGCAGTTCTTC.

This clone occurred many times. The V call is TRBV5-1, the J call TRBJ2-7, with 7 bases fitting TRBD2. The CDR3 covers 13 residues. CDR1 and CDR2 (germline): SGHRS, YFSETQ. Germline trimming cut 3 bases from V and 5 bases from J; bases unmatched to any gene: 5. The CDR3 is CASSWGRGNEQYF. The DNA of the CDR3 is TGCGCCAGCAGCTGGGGGAGGGGAAACGAGCAGTACTTC.

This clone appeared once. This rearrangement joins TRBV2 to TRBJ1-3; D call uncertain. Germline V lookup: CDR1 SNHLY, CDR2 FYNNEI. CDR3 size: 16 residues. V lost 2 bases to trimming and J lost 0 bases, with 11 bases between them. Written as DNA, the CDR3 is TGTGCCAGCAGTGAAAACTACCGAAGCTCTGGAAACACCATATATTTT. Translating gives CASSENYRSSGNTIYF.

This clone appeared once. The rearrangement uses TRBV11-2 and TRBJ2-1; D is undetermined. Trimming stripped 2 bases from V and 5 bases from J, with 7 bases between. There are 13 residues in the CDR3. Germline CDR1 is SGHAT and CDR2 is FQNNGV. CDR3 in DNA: TGTGCCAGCAGCTTAATCTACCACAATGAGCAGTTCTTC. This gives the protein CASSLIYHNEQFF.

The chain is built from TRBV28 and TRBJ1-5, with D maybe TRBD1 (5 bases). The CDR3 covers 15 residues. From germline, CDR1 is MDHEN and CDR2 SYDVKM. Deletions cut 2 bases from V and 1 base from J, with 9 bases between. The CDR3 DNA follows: TGTGCCAGCAGTTTACTGGACACAAGCAATCAGCCCCAGCATTTT. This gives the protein CASSLLDTSNQPQHF. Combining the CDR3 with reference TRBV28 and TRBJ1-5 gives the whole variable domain DVKVTQSSRYLVKRTGEKVFLECVQDMDHENMFWYRQDPGLGLRLIYFSYDVKMKEKGDIPEGYSVSREKKERFSLILESASTNQTSMYLCASSLLDTSNQPQHFGDGTRLSIL.

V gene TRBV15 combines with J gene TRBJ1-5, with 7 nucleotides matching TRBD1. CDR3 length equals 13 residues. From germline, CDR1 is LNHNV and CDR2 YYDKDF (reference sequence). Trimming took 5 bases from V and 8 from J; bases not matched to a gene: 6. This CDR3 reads CATSGNRGEPQHF. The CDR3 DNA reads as TGTGCCACCAGCGGAAACAGGGGCGAGCCCCAGCATTTT.

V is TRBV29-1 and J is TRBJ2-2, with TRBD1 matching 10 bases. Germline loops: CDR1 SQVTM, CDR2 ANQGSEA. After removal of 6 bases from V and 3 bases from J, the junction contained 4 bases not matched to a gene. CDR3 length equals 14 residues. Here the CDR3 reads CSVAGTGDTGELFF. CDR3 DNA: TGCAGCGTCGCCGGGACAGGGGACACCGGGGAGCTGTTTTTT.

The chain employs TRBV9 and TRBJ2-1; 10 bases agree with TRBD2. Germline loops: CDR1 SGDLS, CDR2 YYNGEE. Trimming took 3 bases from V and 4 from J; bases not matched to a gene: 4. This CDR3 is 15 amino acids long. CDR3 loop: CASSEGLAVYNEQFF. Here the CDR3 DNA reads TGTGCCAGCAGCGAAGGACTAGCGGTATACAATGAGCAGTTCTTC.

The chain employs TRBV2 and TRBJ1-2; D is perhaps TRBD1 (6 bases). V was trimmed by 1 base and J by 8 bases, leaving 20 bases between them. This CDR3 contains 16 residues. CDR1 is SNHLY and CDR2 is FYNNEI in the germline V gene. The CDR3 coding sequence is TGTGCCAGCAGTGAAGGGAGGCAGGGGCGGTCCGGGGGCTACACCTTC. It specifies CASSEGRQGRSGGYTF. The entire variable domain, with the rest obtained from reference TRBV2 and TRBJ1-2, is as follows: EPEVTQTPSHQVTQMGQEVILRCVPISNHLYFYWYRQILGQKVEFLVSFYNNEISEKSEIFDDQFSVERPDGSNFTLKIRSTKLEDSAMYFCASSEGRQGRSGGYTFGSGTRLTVV.

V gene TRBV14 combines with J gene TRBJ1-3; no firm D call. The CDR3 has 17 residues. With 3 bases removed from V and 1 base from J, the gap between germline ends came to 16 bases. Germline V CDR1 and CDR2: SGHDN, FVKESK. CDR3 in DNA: TGTGCCAGCAGCCAGGGCCCCCGGAACCCATCTGGAAACACCATATATTTT. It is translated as CASSQGPRNPSGNTIYF.

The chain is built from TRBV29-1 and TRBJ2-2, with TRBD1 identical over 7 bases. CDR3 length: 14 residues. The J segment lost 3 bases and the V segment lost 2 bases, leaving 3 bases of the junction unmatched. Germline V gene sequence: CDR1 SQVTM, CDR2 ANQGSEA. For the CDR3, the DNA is TGCAGCGTTGAAAGACAGGGACACACCGGGGAGCTGTTTTTT. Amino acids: CSVERQGHTGELFF.

CDR3 region: CASSRQVTTEAFF. The CDR3 DNA reads TGTGCCAGCAGCCGCCAGGTTACCACTGAAGCTTTCTTT. The chain combines TRBV14 with TRBJ1-1; D unclear. Germline CDR1 reads SGHDN; CDR2 reads FVKESK. CDR3 size: 13 residues. The ends were cut back, 4 bases at V and 4 bases at J, with 10 bases in the middle.

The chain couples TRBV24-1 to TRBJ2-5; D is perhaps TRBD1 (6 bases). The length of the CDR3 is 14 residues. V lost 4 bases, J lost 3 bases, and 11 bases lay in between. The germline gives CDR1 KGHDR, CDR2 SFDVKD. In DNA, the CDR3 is TGTGCCACCAGTGACGATAAGGGGGAAGAGACCCAGTACTTC. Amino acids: CATSDDKGEETQYF.

The CDR3 reads CASSRQGSYEQYF. The CDR3 DNA reads TGTGCCAGTAGCCGACAGGGGTCCTACGAGCAGTACTTC. The chain joins TRBV19 to TRBJ2-7; 8 bases are shared with TRBD1. This CDR3 has 13 residues. V lost 6 bases, J lost 1 base, and 2 bases stayed unmatched. Germline assignment: CDR1 LNHDA and CDR2 SQIVND (reference sequence). The full variable domain, rest sourced from reference TRBV19 and TRBJ2-7, is DGGITQSPKYLFRKEGQNVTLSCEQNLNHDAMYWYRQDPGQGLRLIYYSQIVNDFQKGDIAEGYSVSREKKESFPLTVTSAQKNPTAFYLCASSRQGSYEQYFGPGTRLTVT.

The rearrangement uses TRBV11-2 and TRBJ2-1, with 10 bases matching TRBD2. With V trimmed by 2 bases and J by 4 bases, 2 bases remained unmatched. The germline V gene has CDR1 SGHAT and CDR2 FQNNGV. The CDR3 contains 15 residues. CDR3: CASSLLAGEYNEQFF. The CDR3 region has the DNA TGTGCCAGCAGCTTACTAGCGGGAGAGTACAATGAGCAGTTCTTC.

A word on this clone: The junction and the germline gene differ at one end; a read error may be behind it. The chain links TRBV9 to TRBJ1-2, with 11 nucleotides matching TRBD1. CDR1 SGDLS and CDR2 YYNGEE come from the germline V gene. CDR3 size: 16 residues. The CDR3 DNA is TGTACCAGCAGCGTAGAGGGACAGGGGGGCAACTATGGCTACACCTTC. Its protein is CTSSVEGQGGNYGYTF.

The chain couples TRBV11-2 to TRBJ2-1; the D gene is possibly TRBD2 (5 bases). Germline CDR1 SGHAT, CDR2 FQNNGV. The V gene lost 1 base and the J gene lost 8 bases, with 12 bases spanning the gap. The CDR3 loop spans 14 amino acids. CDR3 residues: CASSLAGSEDEQFF. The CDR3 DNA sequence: TGTGCCAGCAGCTTAGCGGGTAGCGAGGATGAGCAGTTCTTC.

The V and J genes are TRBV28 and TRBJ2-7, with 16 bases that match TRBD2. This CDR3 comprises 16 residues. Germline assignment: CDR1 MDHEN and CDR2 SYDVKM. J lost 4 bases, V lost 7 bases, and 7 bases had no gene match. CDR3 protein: CASMGLAGGLTYEQYF. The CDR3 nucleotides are TGTGCCAGCATGGGACTAGCGGGAGGGCTAACTTACGAGCAGTACTTC.

DNA for the CDR3: TGTGCCAGCTCTAGGGACAGACAAAAAAACATTCAGTACTTC. It translates to CASSRDRQKNIQYF. The chain is built from TRBV6-5 and TRBJ2-4; 7 bases map to TRBD1. CDR1 and CDR2 from the germline V gene are MNHEY and SVGAGI. V was pared by 8 bases and J by 4 bases, with 8 bases of the junction left unmatched. CDR3 size: 14 residues.

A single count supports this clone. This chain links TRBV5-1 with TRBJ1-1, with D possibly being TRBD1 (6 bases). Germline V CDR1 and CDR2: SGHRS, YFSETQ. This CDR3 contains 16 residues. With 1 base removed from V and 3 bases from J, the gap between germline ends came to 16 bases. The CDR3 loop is CASSLKGELSYTEAFF. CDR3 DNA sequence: TGCGCCAGCAGCTTGAAGGGGGAGCTCTCCTACACTGAAGCTTTCTTT.

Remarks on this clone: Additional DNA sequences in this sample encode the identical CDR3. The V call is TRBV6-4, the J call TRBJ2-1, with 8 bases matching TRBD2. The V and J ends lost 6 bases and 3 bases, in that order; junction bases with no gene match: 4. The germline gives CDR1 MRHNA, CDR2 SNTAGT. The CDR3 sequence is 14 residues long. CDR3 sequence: CASSELAGYNEQFF. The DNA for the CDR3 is TGTGCCAGCAGCGAGCTAGCGGGCTACAATGAGCAGTTCTTC.

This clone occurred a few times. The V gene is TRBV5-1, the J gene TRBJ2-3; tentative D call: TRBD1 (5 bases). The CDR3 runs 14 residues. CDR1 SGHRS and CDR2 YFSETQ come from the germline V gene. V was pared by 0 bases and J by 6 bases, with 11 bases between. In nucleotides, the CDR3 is TGCGCCAGCAGCTTGGGTCAGGGTGGGGATACGCAGTATTTT. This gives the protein CASSLGQGGDTQYF.

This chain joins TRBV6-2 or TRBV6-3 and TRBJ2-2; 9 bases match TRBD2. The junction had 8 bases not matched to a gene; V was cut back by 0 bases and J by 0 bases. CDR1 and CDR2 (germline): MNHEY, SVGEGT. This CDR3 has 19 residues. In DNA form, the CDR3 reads TGTGCCAGCAGTTACTCGAGAGGGCTAGCGGGATCGAACACCGGGGAGCTGTTTTTT. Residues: CASSYSRGLAGSNTGELFF.

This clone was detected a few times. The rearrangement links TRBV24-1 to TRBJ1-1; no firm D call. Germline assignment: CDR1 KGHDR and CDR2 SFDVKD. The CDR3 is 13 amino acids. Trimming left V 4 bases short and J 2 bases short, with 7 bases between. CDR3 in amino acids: CATSDPYNTEAFF. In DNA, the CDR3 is TGTGCCACCAGTGACCCTTATAACACTGAAGCTTTCTTT.

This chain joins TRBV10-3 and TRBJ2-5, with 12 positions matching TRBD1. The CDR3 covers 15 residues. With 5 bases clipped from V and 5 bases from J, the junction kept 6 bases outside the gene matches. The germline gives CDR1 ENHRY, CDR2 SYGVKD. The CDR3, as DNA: TGTGCCATCAGTCCGTGGGACAGGGGGCGTGAGACCCAGTACTTC. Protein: CAISPWDRGRETQYF.

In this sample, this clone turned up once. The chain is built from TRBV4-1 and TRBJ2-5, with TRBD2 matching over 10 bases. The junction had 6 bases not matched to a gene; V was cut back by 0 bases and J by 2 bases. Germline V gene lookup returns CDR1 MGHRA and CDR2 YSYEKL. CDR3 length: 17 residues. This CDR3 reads CASSQDRTSGTQETQYF. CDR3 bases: TGCGCCAGCAGCCAAGATCGGACTAGCGGAACACAAGAGACCCAGTACTTC.

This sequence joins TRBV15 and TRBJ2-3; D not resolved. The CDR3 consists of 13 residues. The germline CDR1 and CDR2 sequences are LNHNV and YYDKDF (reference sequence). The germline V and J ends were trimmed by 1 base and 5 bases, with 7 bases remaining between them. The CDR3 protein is CATSRVAEDTQYF. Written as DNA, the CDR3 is TGTGCCACCAGCAGAGTTGCAGAAGATACGCAGTATTTT. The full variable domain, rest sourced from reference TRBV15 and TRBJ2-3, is DAMVIQNPRYQVTQFGKPVTLSCSQTLNHNVMYWYQQKSSQAPKLLFHYYDKDFNNEADTPDNFQSRRPNTSFCFLDIRSPGLGDTAMYLCATSRVAEDTQYFGPGTRLTVL.

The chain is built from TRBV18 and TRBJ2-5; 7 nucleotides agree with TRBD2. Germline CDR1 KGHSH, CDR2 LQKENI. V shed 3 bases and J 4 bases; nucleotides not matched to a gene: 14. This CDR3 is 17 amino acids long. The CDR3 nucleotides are TGTGCCAGCTCACCGGGACTATACTCCCCGAAAGGAGAGACCCAGTACTTC. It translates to CASSPGLYSPKGETQYF.

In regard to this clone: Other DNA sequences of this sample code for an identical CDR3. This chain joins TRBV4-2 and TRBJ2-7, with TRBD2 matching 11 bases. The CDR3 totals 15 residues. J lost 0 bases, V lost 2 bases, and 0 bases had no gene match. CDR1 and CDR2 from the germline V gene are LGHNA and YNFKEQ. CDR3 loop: CASSQTSGSSYEQYF. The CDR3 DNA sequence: TGTGCCAGCAGCCAAACTAGCGGGAGCTCCTACGAGCAGTACTTC.